This T cell receptor (beta chain) was captured in a study of CD8+CD57+ T cells in acquired aplastic anemia. Previously, flow cytometry had revealed CD8+CD57+ cell expansion in the patients chosen for sequencing. A severe acquired aplastic anemia diagnosis applied to all patients. Germline V CDR1 and CDR2: WNHNN, SYGVQD (reference sequence). Germline trimming cut 5 bases from V and 5 bases from J; bases unmatched to any gene: 8. The CDR3 consists of 16 residues. The TCR beta profiling, which covered VDJ combination and CDR3 sequence, was carried out using genomic DNA as the template. Each CDR3 protein is one row after TCRdb ran MiXCR on the reads. The table includes 450,000 to 600,000 distinct CDR3 sequences, around 33% detected once.

The TCR sequence derives from a human donor with aplastic anemia. V is TRBV10-1 and J is TRBJ2-3; 12 bases line up with TRBD2. Sequenced material: sorted CD4+, CD8+, or CD8+CD57+ T cells (not recorded which) from PBMCs. CDR3 in DNA: TGCGCCAGCAGTCACCAGACTAGCGGGAGTTTAGATACGCAGTATTTT. Translating gives CASSHQTSGSLDTQYF.